What follows are 8 T cell receptor beta chains derived from one specimen sequenced in a study of spatial heterogeneity in lung cancer. The sample's time point: sample taken at primary tumor resection. TCRdb re-called the 5' RACE reads through MiXCR, storing one row per CDR3 protein. The data contain roughly 40,000 distinct CDR3 sequences, approximately 6.2% of them singletons. This specimen was PBMCs, taken at surgery. All receptors derive from a female donor with early-stage non-small cell lung cancer.

The V call is TRBV19, the J call TRBJ1-5; 8 bases agree with TRBD1. Unmatched junction bases numbered 5, after V lost 5 bases and J lost 5 bases. In germline, CDR1 is LNHDA, CDR2 SQIVND (reference sequence). The CDR3 consists of 14 residues. The CDR3 DNA reads TGTGCCAGTAGTTCCGGACAGGGCCATCAGCCCCAGCATTTT. It codes for CASSSGQGHQPQHF.

V gene TRBV30 combines with J gene TRBJ1-6; D not certain. Germline V gene sequence: CDR1 GTSNPN, CDR2 SVGIG (reference sequence). Trimming took 8 bases from V and 10 from J, leaving 12 bases between them. This CDR3 is 11 amino acids long. CDR3: CALAQKSPLHF. In DNA, the CDR3 is TGTGCCCTTGCCCAGAAGTCACCCCTCCACTTT.

Details on this clonotype: As the CDR3 is not closed by the conserved phenylalanine or tryptophan, this likely results from a read error. The chain recombines TRBV5-5 with TRBJ2-3, with D possibly called TRBD1 or TRBD2 (5 bases each). CDR3 length: 12 residues. Germline values: CDR1 SGHKS, CDR2 YYEKEE (reference sequence). Trimming pared 4 bases from V and 9 bases from J, leaving 12 bases between. CDR3 loop: CASSRDHSTQYL. The CDR3 nucleotides read TGTGCCAGCAGCCGGGACCACTCGACGCAGTATCTT.

This clonotype has only a few counts. The rearrangement joins TRBV3-1 to TRBJ2-3; 11 positions match TRBD2. V lost 8 bases, J lost 4 bases, and 8 bases stayed unmatched. This CDR3 contains 15 residues. The V gene's germline CDR1 is LGHDT and CDR2 YNNKEL (reference sequence). The CDR3 sequence is CASGKTSGGSDTQYF. CDR3 in DNA: TGTGCCAGCGGAAAAACTAGCGGGGGATCAGATACGCAGTATTTT.

The gene calls are TRBV7-9 and TRBJ2-3, with 9 bases matching TRBD2. Trimming removed 4 bases from V and 2 bases from J; junction bases left unmatched: 4. The CDR3 sequence is 15 residues long. Germline V gene data show CDR1 as SEHNR and CDR2 as FQNEAQ (reference sequence). CDR3 region: CASSSSGVTTDTQYF. In nucleotides, the CDR3 is TGTGCCAGCAGCTCTAGCGGGGTTACCACAGATACGCAGTATTTT.

This clonotype was detected many times. This chain connects TRBV12-3 or TRBV12-4 to TRBJ1-5; possible D gene TRBD1, 6 bases. Trimming pared 5 bases from V and 2 bases from J, leaving 13 bases between. CDR3 length equals 15 residues. The CDR3 is CASSISQGGNQPQHF. The CDR3, as DNA: TGTGCCAGCAGTATTTCACAGGGAGGCAATCAGCCCCAGCATTTT.

This sequence joins TRBV6-1 and TRBJ1-5; no clear D. V was cut by 4 bases and J by 11 bases, with 12 bases left in between. The CDR3 has 12 residues. Germline V gene lookup returns CDR1 MNHNS and CDR2 SASEGT. CDR3 bases: TGTGCCAGCAGTGCCTACGAGGTGACCCAGCATTTT. Translated: CASSAYEVTQHF.

The chain combines TRBV12-3 or TRBV12-4 with TRBJ2-7, with TRBD1 matching 7 bases. V lost 7 bases, J lost 4 bases, and 16 bases stayed unmatched. CDR3 length: 16 amino acids. CDR3 in DNA: TGTGCCAGCACCCAGGGGATAGGGACAGCTAGATACGAGCAGTACTTC. This codes for CASTQGIGTARYEQYF.